Below are 3 T cell receptor beta chains sequenced from a single sample in a study of blood T cell repertoires in COVID-19. Some clones are missing from TCRdb's copy, which holds only in-frame ones; the method was immunoSEQ multiplex PCR. This repertoire shows tens of thousands of clones, roughly 85% found once; its top ten account for around 40%. The sequenced sample consisted of peripheral blood. These receptors were obtained from a human donor in a cohort sampled during active COVID-19.

The genes are TRBV2 and TRBJ1-2, with 12 bases identical to TRBD1. The CDR3 is 15 residues long. Germline-derived CDR1 and CDR2 are SNHLY and FYNNEI. Trimming removed 6 bases from V and 3 bases from J; junction bases left unmatched: 5. The CDR3 is CASSGTGGGDYGYTF. Here the CDR3 DNA reads TGTGCCAGCAGCGGGACAGGGGGCGGTGACTATGGCTACACCTTC.

V is TRBV27 and J is TRBJ2-2, with TRBD2 identical over 9 bases. This CDR3 spans 16 amino acids. CDR1 is MNHEY, CDR2 SMNVEV, per germline (reference sequence). The ends lost 5 bases at V and 5 bases at J; junction bases unmatched: 9. Written as DNA, the CDR3 is TGTGCCAGCAGTCCGAAAGCGGGAGGATTGACCGGGGAGCTGTTTTTT. Its protein product is CASSPKAGGLTGELFF.

V gene TRBV9 combines with J gene TRBJ2-3; 7 positions match TRBD2. The CDR3 spans 13 residues. CDR1 SGDLS and CDR2 YYNGEE come from the germline V gene. V dropped 7 bases and J dropped 2; count of bases not matched to a gene: 4. The CDR3, as DNA: TGTGCCAGCGGAAGCGGGGACACAGATACGCAGTATTTT. Its protein product is CASGSGDTDTQYF.